The clone carrying this T cell receptor beta chain came up many times. The sample comes from a study of T cells after yellow fever vaccination. With 5 bases removed from V and 4 bases from J, the gap between germline ends came to 10 bases. The germline gives CDR1 SGHNT, CDR2 YYREEE (reference sequence). The CDR3 extends over 13 amino acids. Using its own MiXCR run on the 5' RACE reads, TCRdb lists one record per CDR3 protein. The sample shows approximately 10,000 distinct CDR3 sequences, approximately 4.6% of them seen only once. This clonotype was sampled from a man younger than 30 who received the YFV17D yellow fever vaccine. This chain connects TRBV5-4 to TRBJ1-3; D unclear. Here the sequenced sample was PBMCs, either bulk or a sorted T-cell subset (CD4+, CD8+, memory, or dextramer-sorted; not recorded which), taken about 2 weeks after the first yellow fever vaccination. The CDR3 DNA follows: TGTGCCAGCAGTCCGGGGTCGGGAAACACCATATATTTT. It codes for CASSPGSGNTIYF. The whole variable domain, filled in from reference TRBV5-4 and TRBJ1-3, reads ETGVTQSPTHLIKTRGQQVTLRCSSQSGHNTVSWYQQALGQGPQFIFQYYREEENGRGNFPPRFSGLQFPNYSSELNVNALELDDSALYLCASSPGSGNTIYFGEGSWLTVV.